This T cell receptor (beta chain) was observed in a study of blood T cell repertoires in COVID-19. Turning to the study itself: The United States, Italy and Spain supplied acute and convalescent COVID-19 samples. Sample material is recorded as cDNA or gDNA derived from T cells, B-cell-depleted T cells, or PBMCs.

The germline V gene encodes CDR1 SGDLS and CDR2 YYNGEE. J gave up 9 bases and V 3 bases, and 7 bases lay outside the gene matches. The CDR3 sequence is 14 residues long. This clone occurred once. In the source study's methods: Amplified reference gene primers provided the basis for estimating nucleated cell counts. Using immunoSEQ multiplex PCR, the repertoire was profiled, and TCRdb retains in-frame clones only, with some absent. Clone size and V and J calls were adopted from that table, with D and trimming inferred from the DNA. The table records 100,000 to 150,000 clones, over 70% of them present only once.

Sequenced sample: peripheral blood. This TCR derives from a woman in her 50s with acute or convalescent COVID-19. The V call is TRBV9, the J call TRBJ2-1, with 9 nucleotides matching TRBD1. This CDR3 reads CASSAGTGNTEQFF. The CDR3 DNA is TGTGCCAGCAGCGCCGGGACAGGGAATACTGAGCAGTTCTTC.